The 25 T cell receptor beta chains reported below all come from one sample, sequenced in a study of blood T cell repertoires in COVID-19. The repertoire was sequenced with immunoSEQ multiplex PCR; TCRdb's copy has only in-frame clones and lacks some. The sample records 250,000 to 400,000 clones, 90% being singletons. Sequenced: peripheral blood. These receptors all come from a woman under 40 with COVID-19, enrolled during active disease.

This rearrangement joins TRBV7-2 to TRBJ1-2; D is perhaps TRBD1 (6 bases). V shed 4 bases and J shed 4 bases, with 13 bases lying between them. CDR3 length equals 14 residues. The germline CDR1 and CDR2 sequences are SGHTA and FQGNSA. CDR3 region: CASSSFQGSYGYTF. The CDR3 DNA follows: TGTGCCAGCAGCTCATTTCAGGGGTCCTATGGCTACACCTTC.

This chain links TRBV3-1 (or the pseudogene TRBV3-2) with TRBJ1-1; D perhaps matches TRBD1 (6 bases). This CDR3 has 14 residues. The V end was cut by 4 bases, the J end by 1 base, with 10 bases between. From germline, CDR1 is LGHDT and CDR2 YNNKEL (reference sequence). CDR3 loop: CASSRGTTNTEAFF. The CDR3 DNA follows: TGTGCCAGCAGCCGAGGGACAACGAACACTGAAGCTTTCTTT.

The chain's CDR3 is CASSYYGRGYEQYF. CDR3 in DNA: TGTGCCAGCAGTTACTACGGGAGAGGCTACGAGCAGTACTTC. This chain connects TRBV6-5 to TRBJ2-7, with D perhaps matching TRBD2 (6 bases). With 1 base removed from V and 3 bases from J, the gap between germline ends came to 10 bases. The germline gives CDR1 MNHEY, CDR2 SVGAGI. The CDR3 extends over 14 amino acids.

The rearrangement joins TRBV25-1 to TRBJ1-2; D uncertain. Germline-derived CDR1 and CDR2 are MGHDK and SYGVNS. The germline V and J ends were trimmed by 2 bases and 5 bases, with 9 bases remaining between them. The CDR3 runs to 13 residues. The DNA for the CDR3 is TGTGCCAGCAGTGAACCCGCGGGGTATGGCTACACCTTC. Encoded protein: CASSEPAGYGYTF.

The chain employs TRBV7-2 and TRBJ1-3; D call uncertain. The CDR3 covers 14 residues. The V gene's germline CDR1 is SGHTA and CDR2 FQGNSA. Trimming cost V 2 bases and J 2 bases, with 7 bases left between them. The CDR3 sequence: CASSLHGAGNTIYF. Here the CDR3 DNA reads TGTGCCAGCAGCTTACACGGGGCTGGAAACACCATATATTTT.

V and J are TRBV28 and TRBJ1-5; TRBD1 is a possible D gene (6 bases). Germline V gene data show CDR1 as MDHEN and CDR2 as SYDVKM. This CDR3 has 15 amino acids. V lost 7 bases and J 3 bases, leaving 16 bases between the germline ends. The CDR3 sequence is CASTLGGTDNQPQHF. In DNA, the CDR3 is TGTGCCAGCACTCTAGGGGGAACGGACAATCAGCCCCAGCATTTT.

This clone was detected a few times. The chain employs TRBV5-1 and TRBJ1-2; D is ambiguous. This CDR3 is built from 13 residues. V was clipped by 4 bases and J by 4 bases, with 11 bases between them. Germline-derived CDR1 and CDR2 are SGHRS and YFSETQ. The CDR3 nucleotides read TGCGCCAGCAGCCCTGACACCATCTATGGCTACACCTTC. It is translated as CASSPDTIYGYTF. The variable domain in full, with the rest retrieved from reference TRBV5-1 and TRBJ1-2, is KAGVTQTPRYLIKTRGQQVTLSCSPISGHRSVSWYQQTPGQGLQFLFEYFSETQRNKGNFPGRFSGRQFSNSRSEMNVSTLELGDSALYLCASSPDTIYGYTFGSGTRLTVV.

The chain is built from TRBV11-2 and TRBJ1-1; D is unresolved. V was shortened by 1 base and J by 2 bases, with 5 bases between the two germline ends. CDR1 and CDR2 from the germline V gene are SGHAT and FQNNGV. The CDR3 sequence is 13 residues long. This CDR3 reads CASSLGANTEAFF. DNA for the CDR3: TGTGCCAGCAGCTTAGGCGCTAACACTGAAGCTTTCTTT.

V is TRBV6-4 and J is TRBJ2-1, with TRBD2 as a possible D gene (6 bases). The V end lost 3 bases, the J end lost 0 bases, and 12 bases lay between the germline ends. This CDR3 comprises 16 residues. Germline CDR1 MRHNA, CDR2 SNTAGT. The CDR3 DNA reads as TGTGCCAGCAGTGAAAGGGGTAGCGGCTCCTACAATGAGCAGTTCTTC. Translating gives CASSERGSGSYNEQFF.

CDR3 amino acids: CASSRERGEQFF. Written as DNA, the CDR3 is TGTGCCAGCAGTCGGGAGCGGGGTGAGCAGTTCTTC. The chain employs TRBV6-5 and TRBJ2-1; the match to TRBD2 covers 7 bases. The CDR3 runs 12 residues. CDR1 and CDR2 from the germline V gene are MNHEY and SVGAGI. V was clipped by 5 bases and J by 9 bases; unmatched bases: 4.

The chain combines TRBV29-1 with TRBJ2-2, with 7 bases that match TRBD1. J gave up 5 bases and V 7 bases, and 13 bases lay outside the gene matches. The length of the CDR3 is 15 residues. CDR1 and CDR2 from the germline V gene are SQVTM and ANQGSEA. The DNA for the CDR3 is TGCAGCGCCTCCGCCAGACAGGGCGGAACCGGGGAGCTGTTTTTT. Protein: CSASARQGGTGELFF.

The chain links TRBV29-1 to TRBJ2-7, with D possibly being TRBD2 (5 bases). There are 11 residues in the CDR3. Trimming took off 5 bases at V and 1 base at J, with 6 bases between the two ends. Germline loops: CDR1 SQVTM, CDR2 ANQGSEA. DNA of the CDR3: TGCAGCGTTCGGGGTTCCTACGAGCAGTACTTC. This gives the protein CSVRGSYEQYF.

V usage is TRBV30 and J usage is TRBJ1-1; D gene uncertain. The CDR3 totals 13 residues. CDR1 GTSNPN and CDR2 SVGIG come from the germline V gene (reference sequence). Trimming pared 2 bases from V and 1 base from J, leaving 8 bases between. The CDR3 nucleotides are TGTGCCTGGAGTCAACATAAGAACACTGAAGCTTTCTTT. Translated: CAWSQHKNTEAFF. The full variable domain, rest sourced from reference TRBV30 and TRBJ1-1, is SQTIHQWPATLVQPVGSPLSLECTVEGTSNPNLYWYRQAAGRGLQLLFYSVGIGQISSEVPQNLSASRPQDRQFILSSKKLLLSDSGFYLCAWSQHKNTEAFFGQGTRLTVV.

The chain employs TRBV11-1 and TRBJ2-7, with TRBD2 matching over 7 bases. The CDR3 is 16 amino acids. Germline V lookup: CDR1 SGHAT, CDR2 FQDESV (reference sequence). Germline trimming cut 0 bases from V and 5 bases from J; bases unmatched to any gene: 10. CDR3 residues: CASSLAPSRAGDEQYF. The CDR3 bases are TGTGCCAGCAGCTTAGCGCCTTCCCGCGCGGGGGACGAGCAGTACTTC.

The chain couples TRBV5-1 to TRBJ1-6; no clear D. The V gene's germline CDR1 is SGHRS and CDR2 YFSETQ. V lost 0 bases and J 8 bases, leaving 12 bases between the germline ends. The CDR3 totals 15 residues. CDR3 sequence (DNA): TGCGCCAGCAGCTTGGAGGCCCGGAGGGATTCACCCCTCCACTTT. This codes for CASSLEARRDSPLHF.

The rearrangement joins TRBV3-1 (or the pseudogene TRBV3-2) to TRBJ2-3, with D hard to call. CDR1 is LGHDT, CDR2 YNNKEL, per germline (reference sequence). This CDR3 is built from 14 residues. The V end was cut by 3 bases, the J end by 2 bases, with 9 bases between. The CDR3 loop reads CASSQRQVTDTQYF. For the CDR3, the DNA is TGTGCCAGCAGCCAGCGTCAGGTCACAGATACGCAGTATTTT.

The chain joins TRBV7-8 to TRBJ1-2; 8 bases are a match to TRBD1. With V trimmed by 5 bases and J by 10 bases, 6 bases remained unmatched. Germline CDR1 is SGHVS and CDR2 is FQNEAQ. This CDR3 contains 12 residues. The CDR3 reads CASSLGQGPYTF. CDR3 nucleotide sequence: TGTGCCAGCAGCCTCGGACAGGGCCCCTACACCTTC. The full variable domain, its missing parts supplied by reference TRBV7-8 and TRBJ1-2, is GAGVSQSPRYKVAKRGQDVALRCDPISGHVSLFWYQQALGQGPEFLTYFQNEAQLDKSGLPSDRFFAERPEGSVSTLKIQRTQQEDSAVYLCASSLGQGPYTFGSGTRLTVV.

This clone showed up just a few times. V usage is TRBV7-3 and J usage is TRBJ1-6, with 8 bases matching TRBD1. Germline trimming cut 6 bases from V and 7 bases from J; bases unmatched to any gene: 8. CDR1 SGHTA and CDR2 FQGTGA come from the germline V gene. The CDR3 extends over 15 amino acids. The CDR3 coding sequence is TGTGCCAGCAGTCAGGGGGCAGGGGCCAATTCACCCCTCCACTTT. Amino acid sequence: CASSQGAGANSPLHF.

The chain employs TRBV6-1 and TRBJ1-3; D not resolved. CDR1 MNHNS and CDR2 SASEGT come from the germline V gene. V was clipped by 4 bases and J by 0 bases, with 13 bases between them. The CDR3 extends over 16 amino acids. The CDR3 loop is CASSVRSNLSGNTIYF. In nucleotides, the CDR3 is TGTGCCAGCAGTGTCCGGTCAAATCTCTCTGGAAACACCATATATTTT.

The chain couples TRBV10-3 to TRBJ2-7; D is perhaps TRBD2 (5 bases). The CDR3 spans 14 residues. Trimming stripped 0 bases from V and 5 bases from J, with 11 bases between. Per germline, CDR1 ENHRY and CDR2 SYGVKD. The CDR3 DNA reads TGTGCCATCAGTGAGTCTATGGGAGCCCACGAGCAGTACTTC. Protein sequence: CAISESMGAHEQYF.

The rearrangement links TRBV25-1 to TRBJ1-3, with TRBD1 matching 12 bases. The germline V gene encodes CDR1 MGHDK and CDR2 SYGVNS. CDR3 length: 18 residues. The V gene end was trimmed by 6 bases and the J gene end by 0 bases; junction bases not matched to a gene: 9. Written as DNA, the CDR3 is TGTGCCAGCAGCCTCGGGACAGGGGGCCTAATCTCTGGAAACACCATATATTTT. Its translation is CASSLGTGGLISGNTIYF.

This chain joins TRBV7-9 and TRBJ1-1; D may be TRBD1 (6 bases). Trimming left V 3 bases short and J 7 bases short, with 21 bases between. This CDR3 spans 16 amino acids. Germline V lookup: CDR1 SEHNR, CDR2 FQNEAQ (reference sequence). CDR3 loop: CASSFSDRLPAVEAFF. The CDR3 DNA follows: TGTGCCAGCAGCTTCAGCGACAGGCTTCCGGCGGTTGAAGCTTTCTTT.

The chain is built from TRBV5-4 and TRBJ2-3, with 8 nucleotides matching TRBD2. From germline, CDR1 is SGHNT and CDR2 YYREEE (reference sequence). This CDR3 comprises 16 residues. With V trimmed by 0 bases and J by 2 bases, 5 bases remained unmatched. DNA for the CDR3: TGTGCCAGCAGCTTGGATCCCGGGAGGGCCACAGATACGCAGTATTTT. It encodes CASSLDPGRATDTQYF. Drawing the rest from reference TRBV5-4 and TRBJ2-3, the complete variable domain is ETGVTQSPTHLIKTRGQQVTLRCSSQSGHNTVSWYQQALGQGPQFIFQYYREEENGRGNFPPRFSGLQFPNYSSELNVNALELDDSALYLCASSLDPGRATDTQYFGPGTRLTVL.

Comment on this clone: Germline and junction disagree at one end, which may indicate a read error. This sequence joins TRBV28 and TRBJ1-2, with 7 bases lining up with TRBD1. Germline V gene data show CDR1 as MDHEN and CDR2 as SYDVKM. The CDR3 has 14 residues. The CDR3 nucleotides are TGTGCGAGCACCGGGCAGGGGGGATACTATGGCTACACCTTC. Protein sequence: CASTGQGGYYGYTF.

This clone was detected only a few times. The V gene is TRBV7-9, the J gene TRBJ1-2, with D possibly matching TRBD1 (5 bases). V was cut by 5 bases and J by 6 bases, with 19 bases left in between. CDR1 is SEHNR, CDR2 FQNEAQ, per germline (reference sequence). The CDR3 runs 15 residues. The CDR3 region is CASSQPGGEVDGYTF. As DNA, the CDR3 is TGTGCCAGCAGCCAACCTGGGGGGGAGGTGGATGGCTACACCTTC.